One and the same sample provided the 20 T cell receptor beta chains below, sequenced in a study of cytomegalovirus exposure and HLA in healthy donors (dated by TCRdb to 2015 to 2018). The protocol used for the library was the immunoSEQ multiplex PCR assay. For the multiplex PCR, a mixture combining 60 forward primers for TCR Vbeta segments and 13 reverse primers for TCR Jbeta segments was used. This is the immuneACCESS table as TCRdb keeps it, with only in-frame sequences that have V and J called. A part of the clones is gone; compared with another copy, unresolved V genes explain less than half, and the rest is unexplained. The sample contains 100,000 to 150,000 clones, just over 15% of them found a single time. The ten largest make up about 1.9% of the sample. The material sequenced was PBMCs. All receptors come from a young woman in good health and CMV-seronegative.

The chain recombines TRBV27 with TRBJ2-5; 7 bases align to TRBD2. CDR3 length: 13 amino acids. Germline lookup yields CDR1 MNHEY and CDR2 SMNVEV (reference sequence). Germline trimming cut 8 bases from V and 3 bases from J; bases unmatched to any gene: 6. This CDR3 reads CASQRGPKETQYF. CDR3 nucleotides: TGTGCCAGCCAGCGGGGCCCCAAAGAGACCCAGTACTTC.

This clone has more than one count but fewer than ten. This chain joins TRBV6-1 and TRBJ2-1; the match to TRBD2 covers 11 bases. The germline V gene encodes CDR1 MNHNS and CDR2 SASEGT. The V segment lost 2 bases and the J segment 4 bases; nucleotides outside the gene matches: 4. There are 16 residues in the CDR3. This CDR3 reads CASSERGTSGYNEQFF. For the CDR3, the DNA is TGTGCCAGCAGTGAACGGGGGACTAGCGGATACAATGAGCAGTTCTTC.

In this sample, this clone turned up a few times. The rearrangement joins TRBV5-1 to TRBJ2-7; 7 nucleotides match TRBD1. Trimming removed 4 bases from V and 2 bases from J; junction bases left unmatched: 12. The CDR3 contains 16 residues. Germline CDR1 is SGHRS and CDR2 is YFSETQ. The CDR3 here is CASSRGRDRVAYEQYF. CDR3 nucleotides: TGCGCCAGCAGCCGGGGAAGAGACAGGGTGGCCTACGAGCAGTACTTC.

There are a few counts of this clone. V is TRBV30 and J is TRBJ2-1; D remains unclear. The CDR3 sequence is 18 residues long. V was clipped by 0 bases and J by 1 base, with 19 bases between them. Germline CDR1 is GTSNPN and CDR2 is SVGIG (reference sequence). CDR3 sequence (DNA): TGTGCCTGGAGTGTAATTTTTAGAGGCAGACTTTCCTACAATGAGCAGTTCTTC. Its translation: CAWSVIFRGRLSYNEQFF. Full variable domain (remainder filled in from reference TRBV30 and TRBJ2-1): SQTIHQWPATLVQPVGSPLSLECTVEGTSNPNLYWYRQAAGRGLQLLFYSVGIGQISSEVPQNLSASRPQDRQFILSSKKLLLSDSGFYLCAWSVIFRGRLSYNEQFFGPGTRLTVL.

This clone was seen a handful of times. This sequence joins TRBV6-5 and TRBJ2-5; maybe TRBD1 (5 bases). Between the trimmed V and J ends, which lost 7 bases and 1 base, there was a span of 10 bases. The length of the CDR3 is 13 residues. CDR1 and CDR2 from the germline V gene are MNHEY and SVGAGI. The chain's CDR3 is CASIGQPQETQYF. The CDR3 bases are TGTGCCAGCATCGGACAACCCCAAGAGACCCAGTACTTC.

This clone was observed a few times. The chain recombines TRBV10-3 with TRBJ1-1; D may be TRBD1 (6 bases). Germline CDR1 ENHRY, CDR2 SYGVKD. Between the trimmed V and J ends, which lost 2 bases and 4 bases, there was a span of 8 bases. The CDR3 covers 13 residues. The CDR3 nucleotides read TGTGCCATCAGTGAGGGGGGCGGCACTGAAGCTTTCTTT. As protein: CAISEGGGTEAFF.

This clone was recorded a few times. The chain recombines TRBV28 with TRBJ1-2; the match to TRBD1 covers 9 bases. Losses at the gene ends were 5 bases for V and 7 bases for J; bases not matched to a gene: 11. Germline CDR1 reads MDHEN; CDR2 reads SYDVKM. The CDR3 loop spans 15 amino acids. CDR3 in amino acids: CASSRPGTGHGGYTF. The DNA of the CDR3 is TGTGCCAGCAGTCGTCCCGGGACAGGGCACGGTGGCTACACCTTC.

The genes are TRBV9 and TRBJ2-1; the D gene is possibly TRBD2 (6 bases). CDR3 length equals 13 residues. V lost 3 bases and J 7 bases, leaving 11 bases between the germline ends. CDR1 is SGDLS and CDR2 is YYNGEE in the germline V gene. CDR3 residues: CASSGGTANEQFF. The CDR3, as DNA: TGTGCCAGCAGCGGCGGGACTGCAAATGAGCAGTTCTTC.

The sample holds a few counts of this clone. The chain carries TRBV28 and TRBJ2-7, with a tentative D call TRBD1 (6 bases). Germline loops: CDR1 MDHEN, CDR2 SYDVKM. The CDR3 is made up of 16 amino acids. V gave up 1 base and J gave up 0 bases, with 13 bases separating them. This CDR3 reads CASSLYPGQSSYEQYF. The CDR3, as DNA: TGTGCCAGCAGTTTATATCCAGGACAGAGCTCCTACGAGCAGTACTTC.

The CDR3 sequence is CASSLKASGDTYEQYF. The CDR3 DNA is TGTGCCAGCAGCTTAAAGGCTAGCGGGGACACCTACGAGCAGTACTTC. The rearrangement uses TRBV7-6 and TRBJ2-7; 9 nucleotides line up with TRBD2. The germline V gene has CDR1 SGHVS and CDR2 FNYEAQ. The CDR3 contains 16 residues. With V trimmed by 2 bases and J by 2 bases, 7 bases remained unmatched.

The genes are TRBV6-6 and TRBJ2-1; TRBD2 matches at 10 bases. V shed 4 bases and J 5 bases; nucleotides not matched to a gene: 8. The CDR3 is made up of 16 amino acids. Germline V CDR1 and CDR2: MNHNY, SVGAGI (reference sequence). The CDR3 loop is CASSSPAGGLHNEQFF. The DNA for the CDR3 is TGTGCCAGCAGTTCCCCAGCGGGGGGGCTCCACAATGAGCAGTTCTTC.

CDR3 sequence (DNA): TGTGCCGGAGGGGGCAGGGGGGACACTGAAGCTTTCTTT. Residues: CAGGGRGDTEAFF. The chain recombines TRBV30 with TRBJ1-1; 7 positions agree with TRBD1. V lost 8 bases, J lost 3 bases, and 9 bases stayed unmatched. CDR1 GTSNPN and CDR2 SVGIG come from the germline V gene (reference sequence). This CDR3 comprises 13 residues.

The chain employs TRBV19 and TRBJ2-3; 10 nucleotides align to TRBD2. The CDR3 spans 16 residues. From germline, CDR1 is LNHDA and CDR2 SQIVND (reference sequence). Trimming removed 5 bases from V and 5 bases from J; junction bases left unmatched: 10. The CDR3 sequence: CASSGPEAGGLDTQYF. CDR3 sequence (DNA): TGTGCCAGTAGTGGCCCGGAAGCGGGGGGGTTAGATACGCAGTATTTT.

Concerning this clone: The junction departs from germline at one end; a sequencing error may be responsible. The J gene is TRBJ1-1, the V gene TRBV7-7; the D is unclear. The germline CDR1 and CDR2 sequences are SSHAT and FNYEAQ (reference sequence). This CDR3 comprises 12 residues. The CDR3 sequence is CASRPDNTEAFF. CDR3 nucleotides: TGTGCTAGCAGACCAGATAACACTGAAGCTTTCTTT.

The chain recombines TRBV5-4 with TRBJ2-7, with D hard to call. Trimming shortened V by 2 bases and J by 2 bases, and 5 bases separated the two germline ends. This CDR3 region has 12 residues. CDR1 and CDR2 (germline): SGHNT, YYREEE (reference sequence). The CDR3 coding sequence is TGTGCCAGCAGCTTTGGCCCCTACGAGCAGTACTTC. Its protein is CASSFGPYEQYF.

This clone turned up a few times. This chain joins TRBV7-9 and TRBJ2-1; 13 bases are shared with TRBD2. Looked up from germline, CDR1 is SEHNR and CDR2 is FQNEAQ (reference sequence). CDR3 size: 16 residues. J lost 4 bases, V lost 4 bases, and 4 bases had no gene match. The CDR3 sequence is CASSSTSGGQYNEQFF. The CDR3, as DNA: TGTGCCAGCAGCTCGACTAGCGGGGGGCAGTACAATGAGCAGTTCTTC.

The chain joins TRBV30 to TRBJ2-5; 8 bases map to TRBD1. The CDR3 spans 15 residues. V was pared by 3 bases and J by 5 bases, with 11 bases of the junction left unmatched. Germline lookup yields CDR1 GTSNPN and CDR2 SVGIG (reference sequence). The CDR3 coding sequence is TGTGCCTGGAGGCTATACGGACAGGGAGATGAGACCCAGTACTTC. Its translation is CAWRLYGQGDETQYF.

This clone has only a few counts. The CDR3 DNA is TGTGCCAGCAGCTTGTTGCCTGGAGCTACAAACACCGGGGAGCTGTTTTTT. Protein sequence: CASSLLPGATNTGELFF. The chain couples TRBV5-8 to TRBJ2-2, with D unresolved. This CDR3 contains 17 residues. Deletions cut 1 base from V and 2 bases from J, with 15 bases between. The germline CDR1 and CDR2 sequences are SGHTS and YDEGEE. Together with reference TRBV5-8 and TRBJ2-2, the CDR3 gives the full variable domain: EAGVTQSPTHLIKTRGQQATLRCSPISGHTSVYWYQQALGLGLQFLLWYDEGEERNRGNFPPRFSGRQFPNYSSELNVNALELEDSALYLCASSLLPGATNTGELFFGEGSRLTVL.

This clone appeared a few times. The V gene is TRBV5-4, the J gene TRBJ2-7, with 10 bases lining up with TRBD1. The germline gives CDR1 SGHNT, CDR2 YYREEE (reference sequence). V dropped 0 bases and J dropped 5; count of bases not matched to a gene: 11. This CDR3 has 17 residues. CDR3 sequence reads: CASSLAAVDRGRNEQYF. CDR3 sequence (DNA): TGTGCCAGCAGCTTGGCCGCGGTGGACAGGGGGAGGAACGAGCAGTACTTC. The whole variable domain, remainder taken from reference TRBV5-4 and TRBJ2-7, is ETGVTQSPTHLIKTRGQQVTLRCSSQSGHNTVSWYQQALGQGPQFIFQYYREEENGRGNFPPRFSGLQFPNYSSELNVNALELDDSALYLCASSLAAVDRGRNEQYFGPGTRLTVT.

In this sample, this clone turned up a few times. This chain joins TRBV29-1 and TRBJ2-2, with D unresolved. CDR3 length: 15 residues. Germline V CDR1 and CDR2: SQVTM, ANQGSEA. The germline V and J ends were trimmed by 6 bases and 5 bases, with 19 bases remaining between them. In nucleotides, the CDR3 is TGCAGCGTGCCCTTGTACGGAGAGCATACCGGGGAGCTGTTTTTT. Translated: CSVPLYGEHTGELFF.